These T cell receptor beta chains were read from a single sample in a study of blood T cell repertoires in COVID-19. Produced via immunoSEQ multiplex PCR; TCRdb's table is partial and in-frame only. The sample includes under 200,000 clones, approximately 79% of them seen just once. The sequenced material came from PBMCs or T cells enriched from blood (not recorded which). The receptors stem from a woman aged 55-75 years with acute COVID-19. The CDR3 runs from the conserved cysteine through the conserved F or W. A D gene is named only where the DNA matches it firmly. Expanded clones are given a class, and other clones once, few, many or no size at all.

J: TRBJ2-3
V: TRBV7-9
D: TRBD2
size: .
DNA: TGTGCCAGCAGCCCGTCGACTAGCGGGGCCACAGATACGCAGTATTTT
CDR3: CASSPSTSGATDTQYF

J: TRBJ2-1
V: TRBV5-4
D: TRBD2
size: .
DNA: TGTGCCAGCAGCCCGACTAGCGGGATTGGCAATGAGCAGTTCTTC
CDR3: CASSPTSGIGNEQFF

J: TRBJ2-7
V: TRBV15
D: .
size: .
DNA: TGTGCCACCAGCAGAGAGGGGGCGGCAAGCTCCTACGAGCAGTACTTC
CDR3: CATSREGAASSYEQYF

J: TRBJ2-2
V: TRBV13
D: TRBD1
size: .
DNA: TGTGCCAGCAGCCAAGGGACAGCGAACACCGGGGAGCTGTTTTTT
CDR3: CASSQGTANTGELFF

J: TRBJ1-1
V: TRBV19
D: .
size: .
DNA: TGTGCCAGTAGTACAGCCGGGACAACCTATGAAGCTTTCTTT
CDR3: CASSTAGTTYEAFF

J: TRBJ1-5
V: TRBV21-1
D: .
size: few
DNA: TGTGCCAGCAGCCTAGACTCCGGGACACTAAATCAGCCCCAGCATTTT
CDR3: CASSLDSGTLNQPQHF

J: TRBJ1-1
V: TRBV19
D: TRBD1
size: .
DNA: TGTGCCAGTAGCCAGGGGGCAATCGGGGGAGCTTTCTTT
CDR3: CASSQGAIGGAFF

J: TRBJ2-1
V: TRBV18
D: TRBD1
size: .
DNA: TGTGCCAGCTCAACAGGGGGCGCGGGTCAATGGAAGCAGTTCTTC
CDR3: CASSTGGAGQWKQFF

J: TRBJ1-2
V: TRBV12-3/TRBV12-4
D: TRBD1
size: .
DNA: TGTGCCAGCAGTTTAGAGGGGGCAGGCAGCTACACCTTC
CDR3: CASSLEGAGSYTF

J: TRBJ1-2
V: TRBV19
D: .
size: .
DNA: TGTGCCAGTAGACCCAGGAGACTATACTATGGCTACACCTTC
CDR3: CASRPRRLYYGYTF

J: TRBJ2-3
V: TRBV7-6
D: .
size: .
DNA: TGTGCCAGCAGCAACTCAGGGCCAGATACGCAGTATTTT
CDR3: CASSNSGPDTQYF

J: TRBJ1-6
V: TRBV7-9
D: TRBD1
size: .
DNA: TGTGCCAGCAGCTTCGGTGACAGGGTCCTTTCACCCCTCCACTTT
CDR3: CASSFGDRVLSPLHF

J: TRBJ1-1
V: TRBV6-5
D: TRBD1
size: .
DNA: TGTGCCAGCGGACAGGGGAGGGGCACTGAAGCTTTCTTT
CDR3: CASGQGRGTEAFF

J: TRBJ2-7
V: TRBV11-2
D: TRBD2
size: .
DNA: TGTGCCAGCAGCTCATTGCCGGGACTAGCGGAAACCTACGAGCAGTACTTC
CDR3: CASSSLPGLAETYEQYF

J: TRBJ1-5
V: TRBV6-2/TRBV6-3
D: .
size: .
DNA: TGTGCCAGCAGTTACTCGATGTCCCCCGGAGGCAATCAGCCCCAGCATTTT
CDR3: CASSYSMSPGGNQPQHF

J: TRBJ1-4
V: TRBV19
D: TRBD1
size: .
DNA: TGTGCCAGTAGTATAGGGACAGGGGGTGAAAAACTGTTTTTT
CDR3: CASSIGTGGEKLFF

J: TRBJ1-1
V: TRBV2
D: .
size: .
DNA: TGTGCCAGCGTCAGCACTGAAGCTTTCTTT
CDR3: CASVSTEAFF

J: TRBJ2-7
V: TRBV3-1/TRBV3-2
D: .
size: .
DNA: TGTGCCAGCAGCCCCCAGGGGACGGTAGTCTACGAGCAGTACTTC
CDR3: CASSPQGTVVYEQYF

J: TRBJ1-1
V: TRBV7-8
D: TRBD1
size: .
DNA: TGTGCCAGCAGCTTAGACTGGGACAGGGGTTTCAAGCTGAACACTGAAGCTTTCTTT
CDR3: CASSLDWDRGFKLNTEAFF

J: TRBJ2-1
V: TRBV5-5
D: .
size: .
DNA: TGTGCCAGCAGCCCCCTAGAGCGGCTCAATGAGCAGTTCTTC
CDR3: CASSPLERLNEQFF

J: TRBJ2-3
V: TRBV6-6
D: .
size: few
DNA: TGTGCCAGCAGTCGAAATACGTTTATTACACGGGAGTTGGGCACAGATACGCAGTATTTT
CDR3: CASSRNTFITRELGTDTQYF